Below, one TCR beta chain is given with its context. Its antigen is undetermined. This record comes from a study of beta chain features in type 1 diabetes. The study's findings and limits: Type 1 diabetes patients had TCRB CDR3s that were shorter (moderately but significantly so) in all four CD4+ subsets. An over-representation of cells with high TCR expression could result from cDNA sequencing.

Isolated RNA was reverse transcribed in full, so expressed TCRB transcripts were sequenced. Libraries were prepared by immunoSEQ multiplex PCR; TCRdb keeps only in-frame clonotypes and omits some of them. The sample has roughly 500,000 clones; about an eighth are singletons. Each of the CD4+ naive, central memory, regulatory and stem cell-like memory populations was sorted via CD45RO/CCR7/CD25/CD127/CD95/CD27. Each sorted fraction was over 95% pure. The germline V gene encodes CDR1 MGHDK and CDR2 SYGVNS. The CDR3 is 14 amino acids. V trimming: 4 bases; J trimming: 3 bases; junction bases outside the gene matches: 3.

V gene TRBV25-1 combines with J gene TRBJ1-5; 7 bases align to TRBD1. This clonotype was obtained from a woman aged 18-35 years in good health. Sequencing was performed on naive CD4+ T cells from blood. The CDR3 DNA reads as TGTGCCAGCAGTGCACAGGGGTTCAATCAGCCCCAGCATTTT. It translates to CASSAQGFNQPQHF.